A single sample is the source of the 25 T cell receptor beta chains below, sequenced in a study of cytomegalovirus exposure and HLA in healthy donors. PCR was performed using 60 Vbeta and 13 Jbeta primers. Using immunoSEQ multiplex PCR, the repertoire was profiled, and TCRdb retains in-frame clones only, with some absent. The sample lists around 100,000 clones; around 80% were seen once. The sample comprised PBMCs. These receptor sequences come from a man aged 25 to 40 in good health and CMV-seropositive.

The chain is built from TRBV5-6 and TRBJ1-2, with 7 bases matching TRBD1. Per the germline V gene, CDR1 is SGHDT and CDR2 is YYEEEE. The junction had 13 bases not matched to a gene; V was cut back by 6 bases and J by 5 bases. The CDR3 is 15 residues long. The chain's CDR3 is CASNRVGTENYGYTF. CDR3 DNA: TGTGCCAGCAATAGAGTCGGGACAGAGAATTATGGCTACACCTTC.

This CDR3 reads CASSPGTGANNYGYTF. CDR3 nucleotides: TGTGCCAGCTCACCAGGGACAGGGGCTAACAACTATGGCTACACCTTC. The rearrangement joins TRBV18 to TRBJ1-2; 10 positions agree with TRBD1. Trimming removed 2 bases from V and 2 bases from J; junction bases left unmatched: 5. The germline V gene encodes CDR1 KGHSH and CDR2 LQKENI. This CDR3 region has 16 residues.

J is TRBJ1-2 and V is TRBV19, with a possible D match to TRBD1 (5 bases). The CDR3 loop spans 14 amino acids. Germline CDR1 reads LNHDA; CDR2 reads SQIVND (reference sequence). The ends were cut back, 5 bases at V and 7 bases at J, with 17 bases in the middle. CDR3 protein: CASSLRGGEGGYTF. The CDR3 DNA sequence: TGTGCCAGTAGTCTCCGGGGCGGGGAGGGTGGCTACACCTTC.

This clone was seen once. The V and J genes are TRBV7-9 and TRBJ2-3, with D unclear. The CDR3 spans 15 residues. The germline CDR1 and CDR2 sequences are SEHNR and FQNEAQ (reference sequence). V was shortened by 0 bases and J by 2 bases, with 9 bases between the two germline ends. The DNA of the CDR3 is TGTGCCAGCAGCTTAGCTGACTCCTACACAGATACGCAGTATTTT. It yields the protein CASSLADSYTDTQYF.

The chain carries TRBV6-5 and TRBJ1-1, with a weak D call TRBD1 (5 bases). Germline CDR1 and CDR2: MNHEY and SVGAGI. V was shortened by 5 bases and J by 1 base, with 14 bases between the two germline ends. The CDR3 has 15 residues. CDR3 sequence (DNA): TGTGCCAGCAGTGGGCTGGGGGAGGCGAACACTGAAGCTTTCTTT. This gives the protein CASSGLGEANTEAFF.

The chain recombines TRBV21-1 with TRBJ2-6; the D segment call TRBD1 is taken from the table without a DNA check. TRBV21-1 is a documented pseudogene. The CDR3 sequence is 16 residues long. In DNA, the CDR3 is TGTGCCAGCAGTTTGACATCTATCTCTGGGGCCAACGTCCTGACTTTC. This translates into CASSLTSISGANVLTF.

The V call is TRBV13, the J call TRBJ2-7, with D uncertain. Trimming took off 5 bases at V and 3 bases at J, with 8 bases between the two ends. This CDR3 has 12 residues. The germline CDR1 and CDR2 sequences are PRHDT and FYEKMQ (reference sequence). The CDR3 coding sequence is TGTGCCAGCAGCCAACAATACTACGAGCAGTACGTC. As protein: CASSQQYYEQYV.

The chain recombines TRBV18 with TRBJ1-2; TRBD1 matches at 9 bases. The CDR3 extends over 15 amino acids. Per germline, CDR1 KGHSH and CDR2 LQKENI. The ends lost 2 bases at V and 6 bases at J; junction bases unmatched: 7. This CDR3 is CASSPTKGQGNGYTF. The CDR3 coding sequence is TGTGCCAGCTCACCAACGAAGGGACAGGGCAATGGCTACACCTTC.

The V and J genes are TRBV6-1 and TRBJ1-1; D unclear. The CDR3 has 13 amino acids. CDR1 and CDR2 from the germline V gene are MNHNS and SASEGT. With 4 bases removed from V and 6 bases from J, the gap between germline ends came to 12 bases. CDR3: CASSAGVFAEAFF. The CDR3, as DNA: TGTGCCAGCAGTGCCGGGGTGTTCGCTGAAGCTTTCTTT.

This chain joins TRBV13 and TRBJ1-6, with D perhaps TRBD1 (5 bases). Looked up from germline, CDR1 is PRHDT and CDR2 is FYEKMQ (reference sequence). This CDR3 has 17 amino acids. V lost 4 bases, J lost 0 bases, and 13 bases lay in between. CDR3 DNA: TGTGCCAGCAGCTCCAGACAGCAAAGCTCCTATAATTCACCCCTCCACTTT. Residues: CASSSRQQSSYNSPLHF.

The genes are TRBV15 and TRBJ1-1, with D possibly being TRBD1 (5 bases). In germline, CDR1 is LNHNV, CDR2 YYDKDF (reference sequence). Trimming stripped 5 bases from V and 1 base from J, with 11 bases between. The length of the CDR3 is 14 residues. CDR3 sequence reads: CATSVRDWNTEAFF. CDR3 nucleotide sequence: TGTGCCACCAGCGTCCGGGACTGGAACACTGAAGCTTTCTTT.

The chain is built from TRBV5-1 and TRBJ2-6; D not certain. The V end was cut by 5 bases, the J end by 2 bases, with 14 bases between. Germline CDR1 SGHRS, CDR2 YFSETQ. CDR3 length: 16 amino acids. The CDR3 nucleotides read TGCGCCAGCAGGAATCGAGTGGGCCCTGGGGCCAACGTCCTGACTTTC. This codes for CASRNRVGPGANVLTF.

The genes are TRBV6-5 and TRBJ1-1; tentatively, D is TRBD1 (6 bases). The ends were cut back, 7 bases at V and 1 base at J, with 13 bases in the middle. Germline CDR1 and CDR2: MNHEY and SVGAGI. The CDR3 has 14 amino acids. CDR3 region: CASTELQGNTEAFF. The CDR3 bases are TGTGCCAGCACCGAACTACAGGGGAACACTGAAGCTTTCTTT.

There are a few counts of this clone. The J gene is TRBJ1-3, the V gene TRBV19, with D possibly TRBD1 on 5 matching bases. V was shortened by 5 bases and J by 0 bases, with 20 bases between the two germline ends. Germline loops: CDR1 LNHDA, CDR2 SQIVND (reference sequence). This CDR3 comprises 18 residues. CDR3 region: CASSPTLLDSNSGNTIYF. The CDR3 DNA follows: TGTGCCAGTAGTCCCACCCTCCTCGACAGCAACTCTGGAAACACCATATATTTT.

This CDR3 is CASSLGQNEKLFF. The CDR3 DNA reads TGCGCCAGCAGCTTGGGACAGAATGAAAAACTGTTTTTT. The rearrangement links TRBV5-1 to TRBJ1-4, with D perhaps TRBD1 (5 bases). Trimming pared 0 bases from V and 5 bases from J, leaving 5 bases between. Germline V gene sequence: CDR1 SGHRS, CDR2 YFSETQ. The CDR3 consists of 13 residues.

This chain links TRBV28 with TRBJ1-1; the D is unclear. The ends were cut back, 5 bases at V and 0 bases at J, with 10 bases in the middle. This CDR3 region has 14 residues. Looked up from germline, CDR1 is MDHEN and CDR2 is SYDVKM. CDR3 sequence (DNA): TGTGCCAGCAGTCCTGGTGAGTTGAACACTGAAGCTTTCTTT. Its protein is CASSPGELNTEAFF.

The V call is TRBV5-1, the J call TRBJ1-6, with a possible D match to TRBD1 (6 bases). V lost 4 bases to trimming and J lost 8 bases, with 19 bases between them. Germline assignment: CDR1 SGHRS and CDR2 YFSETQ. The CDR3 length is 16 residues. The CDR3: CASSPGPGVTDSPLHF. CDR3 nucleotides: TGCGCCAGCAGCCCAGGACCAGGGGTAACGGATTCACCCCTCCACTTT. Combining the CDR3 with reference TRBV5-1 and TRBJ1-6 gives the whole variable domain KAGVTQTPRYLIKTRGQQVTLSCSPISGHRSVSWYQQTPGQGLQFLFEYFSETQRNKGNFPGRFSGRQFSNSRSEMNVSTLELGDSALYLCASSPGPGVTDSPLHFGNGTRLTVT.

The V gene is TRBV21-1, the J gene TRBJ2-7; TRBD2 reflects the table's D call only, with no check against the DNA. TRBV21-1 is a pseudogene segment. This CDR3 spans 14 amino acids. This chain's CDR3 is CASSKVSRPYEQYF. DNA of the CDR3: TGTGCCAGCAGCAAAGTTAGCAGACCCTACGAGCAGTACTTC.

This rearrangement joins TRBV7-3 to TRBJ1-1; 9 bases align to TRBD1. After removal of 5 bases from V and 5 bases from J, the junction contained 6 bases not matched to a gene. The CDR3 spans 14 residues. Per germline, CDR1 SGHTA and CDR2 FQGTGA. The CDR3 coding sequence is TGTGCCAGCAGCCAGGACAGGGGACGGACTGAAGCTTTCTTT. Translated: CASSQDRGRTEAFF. Complete variable domain (other parts from reference TRBV7-3 and TRBJ1-1): GAGVSQTPSNKVTEKGKYVELRCDPISGHTALYWYRQSLGQGPEFLIYFQGTGAADDSGLPNDRFFAVRPEGSVSTLKIQRTERGDSAVYLCASSQDRGRTEAFFGQGTRLTVV.

The genes are TRBV27 and TRBJ2-2; no firm D call. The CDR3 is made up of 14 amino acids. CDR1 is MNHEY and CDR2 is SMNVEV in the germline V gene (reference sequence). The V end lost 7 bases, the J end lost 1 base, and 10 bases lay between the germline ends. The chain's CDR3 is CASKLLVNTGELFF. The CDR3, as DNA: TGTGCCAGCAAGTTACTGGTGAACACCGGGGAGCTGTTTTTT.

The chain is built from TRBV29-1 and TRBJ2-4, with TRBD1 identical over 7 bases. The V and J ends lost 2 bases and 3 bases, in that order; junction bases with no gene match: 4. Looked up from germline, CDR1 is SQVTM and CDR2 is ANQGSEA. The CDR3 is 14 amino acids. Here the CDR3 DNA reads TGCAGCGTTGAATCAGGGGGAATCAAAAACATTCAGTACTTC. It is translated as CSVESGGIKNIQYF.

This clone was seen once. V is TRBV27 and J is TRBJ2-7; tentative D call: TRBD1 (6 bases). The CDR3 spans 13 residues. Trimming took off 6 bases at V and 2 bases at J, with 11 bases between the two ends. In germline, CDR1 is MNHEY, CDR2 SMNVEV (reference sequence). Here the CDR3 reads CASRLQGTYEQYF. CDR3 bases: TGTGCCAGCAGACTCCAGGGGACCTACGAGCAGTACTTC.

The genes are TRBV5-1 and TRBJ2-7; a weak D match, TRBD1 (6 bases). Trimming left V 5 bases short and J 3 bases short, with 21 bases between. Germline values: CDR1 SGHRS, CDR2 YFSETQ. The CDR3 is 16 amino acids. CDR3 nucleotides: TGCGCCAGCAGATATGGGGGCTCTGGGGGAAACTACGAGCAGTACTTC. This sequence encodes CASRYGGSGGNYEQYF.

The chain links TRBV28 to TRBJ2-7, with TRBD1 matching 8 bases. Germline values: CDR1 MDHEN, CDR2 SYDVKM. CDR3 length: 14 amino acids. The V and J ends lost 8 bases and 3 bases, in that order; junction bases with no gene match: 9. DNA of the CDR3: TGTGCCAGCGCCCGACAGGGGCCGGTCTACGAGCAGTACTTC. This sequence encodes CASARQGPVYEQYF.

V usage is TRBV7-9 and J usage is TRBJ1-1, with TRBD1 as a possible D gene (5 bases). The CDR3 sequence is 14 residues long. Germline CDR1 reads SEHNR; CDR2 reads FQNEAQ (reference sequence). Trimming removed 6 bases from V and 11 bases from J, with 22 bases in between. Here the CDR3 reads CASSSRGFRRGAFF. DNA of the CDR3: TGTGCCAGCAGTTCGCGGGGTTTTAGGAGGGGCGCTTTCTTT.